The clone carrying this T cell receptor beta chain was detected only a few times. No antigen is known for it. The source of the sample is a study of human T cells and chemical hapten exposure. Whole-study results and caveats: Sensitizing with DPC caused no change in TCRs above 1 in 1000 frequency.

The time point here: patch test 1, 2 weeks after DPC sensitization. Treatment here: therapeutic diphenylcyclopropenone sensitization with weekly scalp DPC. TCRdb analysed the RACE reads with MiXCR anew, one entry per CDR3 protein. The sample records under 200,000 distinct CDR3 sequences, more than 12% being singletons. The sequence was obtained from a woman aged 30 to 39 with alopecia areata. Some clones in this sample may be carry-over from other donors' samples. Specimen: whole blood, collected in connection with sensitization to the hapten diphenylcyclopropenone (DPC).

Here the CDR3 reads CSVVGHLSSYEQYF. The CDR3, as DNA: TGCAGCGTTGTGGGGCACTTGAGCTCCTACGAGCAGTACTTC. The chain carries TRBV29-1 and TRBJ2-7, with D perhaps TRBD1 (5 bases). This CDR3 spans 14 amino acids. Germline V lookup: CDR1 SQVTM, CDR2 ANQGSEA. Trimming cost V 4 bases and J 0 bases, with 13 bases left between them.